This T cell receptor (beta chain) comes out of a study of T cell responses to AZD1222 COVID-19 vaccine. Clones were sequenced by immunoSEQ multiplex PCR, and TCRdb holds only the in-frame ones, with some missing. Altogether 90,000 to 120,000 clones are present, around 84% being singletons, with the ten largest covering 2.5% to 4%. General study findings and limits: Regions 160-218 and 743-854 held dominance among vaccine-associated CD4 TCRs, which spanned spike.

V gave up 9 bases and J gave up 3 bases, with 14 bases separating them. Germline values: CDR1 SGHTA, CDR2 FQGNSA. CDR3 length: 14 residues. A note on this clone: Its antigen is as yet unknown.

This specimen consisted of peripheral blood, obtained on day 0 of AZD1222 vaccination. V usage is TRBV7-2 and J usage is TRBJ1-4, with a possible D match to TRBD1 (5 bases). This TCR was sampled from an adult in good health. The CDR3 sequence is CASKLGQANEKLFF. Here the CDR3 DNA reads TGTGCCAGTAAATTGGGGCAGGCTAATGAAAAACTGTTTTTT. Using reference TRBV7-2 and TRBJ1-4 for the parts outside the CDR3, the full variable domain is GAGVSQSPSNKVTEKGKDVELRCDPISGHTALYWYRQSLGQGLEFLIYFQGNSAPDKSGLPSDRFSAERTGGSVSTLTIQRTQQEDSAVYLCASKLGQANEKLFFGSGTQLSVL.